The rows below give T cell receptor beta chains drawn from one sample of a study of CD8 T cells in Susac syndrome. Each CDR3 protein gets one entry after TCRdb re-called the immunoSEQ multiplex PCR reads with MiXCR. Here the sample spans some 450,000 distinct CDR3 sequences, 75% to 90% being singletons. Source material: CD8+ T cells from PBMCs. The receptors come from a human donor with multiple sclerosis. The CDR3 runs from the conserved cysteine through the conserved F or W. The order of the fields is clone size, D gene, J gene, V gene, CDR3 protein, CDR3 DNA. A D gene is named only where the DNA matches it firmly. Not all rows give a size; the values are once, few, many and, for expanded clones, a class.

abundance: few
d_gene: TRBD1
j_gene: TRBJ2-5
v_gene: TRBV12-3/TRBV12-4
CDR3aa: CASSSTGGLETQYF
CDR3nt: TGTGCCAGCAGTTCCACAGGGGGCTTAGAGACCCAGTACTTC

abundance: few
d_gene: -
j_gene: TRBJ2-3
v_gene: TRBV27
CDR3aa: CASRFTDTQYF
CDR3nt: TGTGCCAGCAGGTTTACAGATACGCAGTATTTT

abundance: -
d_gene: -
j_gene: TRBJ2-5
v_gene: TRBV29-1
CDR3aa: CSVVIAEQETQYF
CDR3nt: TGCAGCGTTGTAATAGCGGAACAAGAGACCCAGTACTTC

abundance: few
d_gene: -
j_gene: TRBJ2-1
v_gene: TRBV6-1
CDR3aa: CASTWDHPSFANEQFF
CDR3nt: TGTGCCAGCACCTGGGACCACCCATCCTTTGCGAATGAGCAGTTCTTC

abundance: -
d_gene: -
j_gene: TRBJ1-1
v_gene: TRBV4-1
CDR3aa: CASSQDLFRPPESFF
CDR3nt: TGCGCCAGCAGCCAAGATCTATTTCGACCCCCCGAGTCTTTCTTT

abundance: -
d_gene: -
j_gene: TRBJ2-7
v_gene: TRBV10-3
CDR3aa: CAISEGDRWYF
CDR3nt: TGTGCCATCAGTGAGGGGGACCGCTGGTACTTC

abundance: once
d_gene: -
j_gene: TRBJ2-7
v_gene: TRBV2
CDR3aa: CASSDDEQYF
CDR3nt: TGTGCCAGCAGTGACGACGAGCAGTACTTC

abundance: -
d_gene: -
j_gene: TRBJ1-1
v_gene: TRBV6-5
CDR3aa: CASSSSENTEAFF
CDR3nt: TGTGCCAGCAGTTCTTCTGAGAACACTGAAGCTTTCTTT

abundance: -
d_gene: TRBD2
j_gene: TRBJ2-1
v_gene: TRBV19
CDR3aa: CASEARSLAGKGRAEQFF
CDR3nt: TGTGCCAGCGAGGCTCGATCTCTAGCGGGGAAAGGTCGTGCGGAGCAGTTCTTC

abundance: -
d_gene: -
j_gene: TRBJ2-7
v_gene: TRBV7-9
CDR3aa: CASSFFGGGRTTYEQYF
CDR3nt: TGTGCCAGCAGCTTTTTTGGTGGCGGACGGACGACCTACGAGCAGTACTTC

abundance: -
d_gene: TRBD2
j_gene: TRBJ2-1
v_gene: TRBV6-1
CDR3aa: CASSWAGGGFEQFF
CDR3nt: TGTGCCAGCAGTTGGGCGGGAGGGGGATTTGAGCAGTTCTTC

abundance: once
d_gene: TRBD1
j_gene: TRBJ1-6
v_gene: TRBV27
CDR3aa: CASSPGTGMPPLHF
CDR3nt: TGTGCCAGCAGTCCCGGGACAGGGATGCCACCCCTCCACTTT

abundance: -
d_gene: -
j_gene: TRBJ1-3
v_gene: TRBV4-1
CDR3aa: CASSQDRSGGSGNTIYF
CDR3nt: TGCGCCAGCAGCCAAGATAGGTCAGGCGGCTCTGGAAACACCATATATTTT

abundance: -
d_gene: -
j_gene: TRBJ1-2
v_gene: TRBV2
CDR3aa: CASTGEKTF
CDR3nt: TGTGCCAGCACAGGTGAAAAAACCTTC

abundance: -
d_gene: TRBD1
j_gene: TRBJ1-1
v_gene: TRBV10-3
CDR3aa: CAISESDREANTEAFF
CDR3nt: TGTGCCATCAGTGAGTCTGACAGGGAGGCGAACACTGAAGCTTTCTTT

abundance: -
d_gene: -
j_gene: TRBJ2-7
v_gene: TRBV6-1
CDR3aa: CASSAYEQYF
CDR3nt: TGTGCCAGCAGTGCGTACGAGCAGTACTTC

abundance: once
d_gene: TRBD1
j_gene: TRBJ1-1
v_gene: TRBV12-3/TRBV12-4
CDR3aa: CASSLQGDVAEAFF
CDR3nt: TGTGCCAGCAGTCTACAGGGGGATGTCGCTGAAGCTTTCTTT

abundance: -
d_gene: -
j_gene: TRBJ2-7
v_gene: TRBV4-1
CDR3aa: CASSQDRTEYYEQYF
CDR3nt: TGCGCCAGCAGCCAAGACCGGACCGAATACTACGAGCAGTACTTC

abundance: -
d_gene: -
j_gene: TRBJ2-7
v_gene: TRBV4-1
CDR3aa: CASSQGQAHEQYF
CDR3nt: TGCGCCAGCAGCCAAGGACAGGCTCACGAGCAGTACTTC

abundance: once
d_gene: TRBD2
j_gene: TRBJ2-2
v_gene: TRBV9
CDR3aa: CASSSGLATSGELFF
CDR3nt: TGTGCCAGCAGCTCGGGACTAGCGACTAGCGGGGAGCTGTTTTTT

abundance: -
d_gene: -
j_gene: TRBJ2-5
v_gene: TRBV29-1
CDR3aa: CSVDASNETQYF
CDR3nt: TGCAGCGTTGATGCTAGCAATGAGACCCAGTACTTC

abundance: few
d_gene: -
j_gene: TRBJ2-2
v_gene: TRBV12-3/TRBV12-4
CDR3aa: CASSLLKNTGELFF
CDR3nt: TGTGCCAGCAGTCTTCTTAAGAACACCGGGGAGCTGTTTTTT

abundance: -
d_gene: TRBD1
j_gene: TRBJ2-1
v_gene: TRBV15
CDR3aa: CATSRDDRGLWNEQFF
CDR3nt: TGTGCCACCAGCAGAGATGACAGGGGGCTCTGGAATGAGCAGTTCTTC

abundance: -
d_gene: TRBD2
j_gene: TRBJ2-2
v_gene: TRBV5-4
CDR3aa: CASSSLGTSVTGELFF
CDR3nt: TGTGCCAGCAGTTCCCTCGGGACTAGCGTCACCGGGGAGCTGTTTTTT

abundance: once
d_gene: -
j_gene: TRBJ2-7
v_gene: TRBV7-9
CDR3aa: CASSSLVGGPLFEQYF
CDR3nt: TGTGCCAGCAGCTCCCTCGTGGGGGGCCCTCTGTTCGAGCAGTACTTC

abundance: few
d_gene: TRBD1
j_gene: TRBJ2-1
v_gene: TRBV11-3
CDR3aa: CASSRTGDSYNEQFF
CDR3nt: TGTGCCAGCAGCCGGACAGGTGACTCCTACAATGAGCAGTTCTTC

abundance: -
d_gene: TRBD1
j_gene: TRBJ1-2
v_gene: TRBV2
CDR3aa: CASSLTGADNGYTF
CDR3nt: TGTGCCAGCAGTCTCACAGGGGCGGATAATGGCTACACCTTC

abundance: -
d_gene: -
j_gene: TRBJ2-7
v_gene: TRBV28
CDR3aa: CASSPDRLTYEQYF
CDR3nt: TGTGCCAGCAGTCCGGACAGATTAACCTACGAGCAGTACTTC

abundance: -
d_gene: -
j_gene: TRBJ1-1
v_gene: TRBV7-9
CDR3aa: CASSLQNTGAFF
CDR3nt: TGTGCCAGCAGCTTACAGAACACTGGAGCTTTCTTT

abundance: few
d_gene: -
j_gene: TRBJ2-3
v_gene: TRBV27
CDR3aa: CASSLVPSGDTQYF
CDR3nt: TGTGCCAGCAGTTTGGTCCCTTCTGGAGATACGCAGTATTTT

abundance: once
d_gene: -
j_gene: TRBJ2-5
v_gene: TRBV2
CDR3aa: CARLKQGLEETQYF
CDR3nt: TGTGCCAGACTTAAACAGGGATTAGAAGAGACCCAGTACTTC